This record covers a single T cell receptor (beta chain). This sample was taken from a study of blood T cells in healthy people across ages. No fewer than 6 million PBMCs went into each sample. Trimming removed 4 bases from V and 5 bases from J; junction bases left unmatched: 7. The germline V gene has CDR1 SGHDT and CDR2 YYEEEE. This CDR3 comprises 17 residues. Next came a second PCR, run for about 7 to 11 cycles, which used a sample-barcoded 5' primer along with a J-beta primer mix. From the 5' RACE reads, TCRdb called clonotypes with MiXCR, one entry per CDR3 protein. The table has 550,000 to 600,000 distinct CDR3 sequences, roughly 48% seen once.

This clonotype was obtained from a man older than 75 in good health. The chain couples TRBV5-6 to TRBJ2-2, with TRBD2 identical over 14 bases. The sample was blood. CDR3 in amino acids: CASSLGLAGGETGELFF. In DNA, the CDR3 is TGTGCCAGCAGCCTCGGACTAGCGGGAGGAGAAACCGGGGAGCTGTTTTTT.